This TCR beta chain was observed in a study of T cell clusters in autoimmune cytopenias. Tens of thousands of genome equivalents of blood DNA were amplified for TRB. One tube held mixed TRB-A and TRB-B primer pools for touch-down PCR. TCRdb reworked the multiplex PCR reads into one entry per CDR3 protein, no DNA. The sample data list about 15,000 distinct CDR3 sequences. The specimen was peripheral blood. These receptors were taken from a human donor with an autoimmune cytopenia or autoimmune hepatitis (not recorded which).

V and J are TRBV11-2 and TRBJ2-1; TCRdb indicates TRBD2, and absent DNA this call remains unverified. This CDR3 has 14 amino acids. Germline-derived CDR1 and CDR2 are SGHAT and FQNNGV. CDR3 in amino acids: CASSREAGGNEQFF.